This TCR beta chain comes out of a study of beta chain features in type 1 diabetes. This clone turned up a few times. Its specificity is not known. Overall study results and limits: Shorter TCRB CDR3s, moderately but significantly so, were found in Type 1 diabetes patients in all four CD4+ subsets. Sampled from patients, naive, central memory and Treg TCRB repertoires appeared more similar than those sampled from healthy donors.

V dropped 5 bases and J dropped 4; count of bases not matched to a gene: 4. Germline lookup yields CDR1 SQVTM and CDR2 ANQGSEA. The CDR3 totals 12 residues. The entirety of the isolated RNA underwent reverse transcription, so expressed TCRB transcripts were sequenced. Here immunoSEQ multiplex PCR was the method, and the copy in TCRdb shows in-frame clones only, minus some. The data show about 650,000 clones, with 9.5% to 15% seen just once and more than 0.095% held by the top ten. Sequencing was performed on naive CD4+ T cells from blood. The rearrangement joins TRBV29-1 to TRBJ1-2; 7 bases are a match to TRBD1. The source is a man younger than 40 with type 1 diabetes. CDR3 residues: CSVLQGSYGYTF. The CDR3 DNA reads TGCAGCGTTCTACAGGGGTCCTATGGCTACACCTTC.